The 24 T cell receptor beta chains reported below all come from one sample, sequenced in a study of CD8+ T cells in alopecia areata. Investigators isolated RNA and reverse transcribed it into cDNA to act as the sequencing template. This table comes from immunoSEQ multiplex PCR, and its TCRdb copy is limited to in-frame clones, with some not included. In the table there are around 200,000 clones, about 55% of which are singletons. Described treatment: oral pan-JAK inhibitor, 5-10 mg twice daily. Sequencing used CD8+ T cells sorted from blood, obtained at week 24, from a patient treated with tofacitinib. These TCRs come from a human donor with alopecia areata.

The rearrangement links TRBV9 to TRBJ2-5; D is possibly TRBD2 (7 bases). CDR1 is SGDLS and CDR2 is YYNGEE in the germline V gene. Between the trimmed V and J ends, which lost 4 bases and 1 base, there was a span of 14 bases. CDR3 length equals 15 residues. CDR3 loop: CASSRGGGSQETQYF. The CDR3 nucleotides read TGTGCCAGCAGCAGGGGGGGCGGCTCCCAAGAGACCCAGTACTTC.

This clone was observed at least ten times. CDR3: CASTTDGYEQYF. Here the CDR3 DNA reads TGTGCCAGCACCACGGACGGCTACGAGCAGTACTTC. The rearrangement links TRBV6-6 to TRBJ2-7; D uncertain. V was clipped by 7 bases and J by 3 bases, with 10 bases between them. Germline CDR1 is MNHNY and CDR2 is SVGAGI (reference sequence). The CDR3 sequence is 12 residues long.

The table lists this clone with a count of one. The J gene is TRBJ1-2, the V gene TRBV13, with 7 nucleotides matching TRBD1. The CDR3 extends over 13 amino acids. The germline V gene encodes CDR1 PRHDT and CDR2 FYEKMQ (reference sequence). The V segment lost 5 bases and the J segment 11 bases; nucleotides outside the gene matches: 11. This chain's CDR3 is CASSLGRDSTYTF. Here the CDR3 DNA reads TGTGCCAGCAGCCTGGGAAGGGACAGCACTTACACCTTC.

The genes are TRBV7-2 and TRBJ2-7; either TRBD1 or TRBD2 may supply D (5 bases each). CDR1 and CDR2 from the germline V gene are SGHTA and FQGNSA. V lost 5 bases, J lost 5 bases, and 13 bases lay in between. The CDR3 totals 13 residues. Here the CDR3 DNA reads TGTGCCAGCAGCCCGCAGGGAGAGGACGAGCAGTACTTC. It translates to CASSPQGEDEQYF. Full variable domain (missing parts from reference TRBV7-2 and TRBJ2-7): GAGVSQSPSNKVTEKGKDVELRCDPISGHTALYWYRQSLGQGLEFLIYFQGNSAPDKSGLPSDRFSAERTGGSVSTLTIQRTQQEDSAVYLCASSPQGEDEQYFGPGTRLTVT.

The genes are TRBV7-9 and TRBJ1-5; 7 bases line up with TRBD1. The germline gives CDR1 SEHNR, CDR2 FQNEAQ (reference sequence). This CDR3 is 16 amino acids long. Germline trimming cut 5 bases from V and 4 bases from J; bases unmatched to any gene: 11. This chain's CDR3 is CASSRGGQSWNQPQHF. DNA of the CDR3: TGTGCCAGCAGCCGTGGGGGACAGAGTTGGAATCAGCCCCAGCATTTT. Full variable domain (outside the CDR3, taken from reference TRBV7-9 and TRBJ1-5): DTGVSQNPRHKITKRGQNVTFRCDPISEHNRLYWYRQTLGQGPEFLTYFQNEAQLEKSRLLSDRFSAERPKGSFSTLEIQRTEQGDSAMYLCASSRGGQSWNQPQHFGDGTRLSIL.

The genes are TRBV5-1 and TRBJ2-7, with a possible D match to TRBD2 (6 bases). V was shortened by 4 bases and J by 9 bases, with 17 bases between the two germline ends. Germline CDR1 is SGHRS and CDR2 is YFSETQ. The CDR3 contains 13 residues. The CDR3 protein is CASSRGGVDGQYF. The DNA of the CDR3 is TGCGCCAGCAGCCGTGGAGGGGTCGACGGGCAGTACTTC.

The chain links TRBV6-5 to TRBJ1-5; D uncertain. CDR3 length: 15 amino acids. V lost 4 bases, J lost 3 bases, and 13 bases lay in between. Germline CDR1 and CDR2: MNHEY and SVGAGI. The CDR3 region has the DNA TGTGCCAGCAGTTCCCAGGACGGGAACAATCAGCCCCAGCATTTT. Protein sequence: CASSSQDGNNQPQHF.

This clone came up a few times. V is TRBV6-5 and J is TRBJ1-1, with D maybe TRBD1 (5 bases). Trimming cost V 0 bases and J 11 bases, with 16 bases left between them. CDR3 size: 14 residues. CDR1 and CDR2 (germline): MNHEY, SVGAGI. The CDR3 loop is CASSYSRGGSAAFF. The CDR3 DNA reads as TGTGCCAGCAGTTACTCAAGGGGCGGGAGTGCGGCTTTCTTT.

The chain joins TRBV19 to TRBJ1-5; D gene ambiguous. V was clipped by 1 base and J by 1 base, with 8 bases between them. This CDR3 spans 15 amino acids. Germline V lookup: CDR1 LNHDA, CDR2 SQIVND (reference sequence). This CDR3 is CASSIAGGSNQPQHF. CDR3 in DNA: TGTGCCAGTAGTATAGCTGGAGGGAGCAATCAGCCCCAGCATTTT.

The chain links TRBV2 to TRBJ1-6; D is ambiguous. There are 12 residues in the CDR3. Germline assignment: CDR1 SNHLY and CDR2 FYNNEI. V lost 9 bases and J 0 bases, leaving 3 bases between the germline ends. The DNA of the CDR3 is TGTGCCAGGGGCTCCTATAATTCACCCCTCCACTTT. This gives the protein CARGSYNSPLHF.

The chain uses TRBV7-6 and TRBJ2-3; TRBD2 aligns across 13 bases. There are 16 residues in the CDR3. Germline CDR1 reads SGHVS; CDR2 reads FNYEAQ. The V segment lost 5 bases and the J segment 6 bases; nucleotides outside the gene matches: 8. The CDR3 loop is CASSPRTSGGEDTQYF. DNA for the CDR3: TGTGCCAGCAGCCCCCGGACTAGCGGGGGAGAGGATACGCAGTATTTT.

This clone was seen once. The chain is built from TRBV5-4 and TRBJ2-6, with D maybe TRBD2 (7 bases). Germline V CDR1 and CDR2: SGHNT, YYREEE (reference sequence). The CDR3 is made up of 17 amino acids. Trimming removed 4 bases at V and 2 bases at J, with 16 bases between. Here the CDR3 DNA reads TGTGCCAGCAGCCTCCGGGGGGCCGGTACTGGGGCCAACGTCCTGACTTTC. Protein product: CASSLRGAGTGANVLTF.

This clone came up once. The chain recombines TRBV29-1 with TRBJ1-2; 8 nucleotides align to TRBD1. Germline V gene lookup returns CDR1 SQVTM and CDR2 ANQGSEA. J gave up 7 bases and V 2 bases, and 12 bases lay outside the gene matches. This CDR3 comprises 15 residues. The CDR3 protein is CSVEFLGQGASGYTF. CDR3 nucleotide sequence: TGCAGCGTTGAATTTCTAGGGCAGGGGGCTAGTGGCTACACCTTC.

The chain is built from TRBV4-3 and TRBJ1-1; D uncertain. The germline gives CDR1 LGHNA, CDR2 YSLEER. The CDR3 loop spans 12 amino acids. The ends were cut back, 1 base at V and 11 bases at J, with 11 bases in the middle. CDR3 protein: CASSQGGRSAFF. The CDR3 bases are TGCGCCAGCAGCCAAGGAGGGAGGTCTGCTTTCTTT.

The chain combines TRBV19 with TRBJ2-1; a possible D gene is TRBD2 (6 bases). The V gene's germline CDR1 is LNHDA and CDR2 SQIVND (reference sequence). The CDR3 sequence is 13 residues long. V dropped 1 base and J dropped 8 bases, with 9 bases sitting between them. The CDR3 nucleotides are TGTGCCAGTAGTATAGTATGGGGGGATGAGCAGTTCTTC. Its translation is CASSIVWGDEQFF.

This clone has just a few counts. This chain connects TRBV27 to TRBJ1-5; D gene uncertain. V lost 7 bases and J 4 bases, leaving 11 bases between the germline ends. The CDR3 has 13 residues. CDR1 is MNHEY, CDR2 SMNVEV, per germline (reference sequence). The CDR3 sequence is CASTTNVNQPQHF. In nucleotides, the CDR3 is TGTGCCAGCACTACCAACGTGAATCAGCCCCAGCATTTT.

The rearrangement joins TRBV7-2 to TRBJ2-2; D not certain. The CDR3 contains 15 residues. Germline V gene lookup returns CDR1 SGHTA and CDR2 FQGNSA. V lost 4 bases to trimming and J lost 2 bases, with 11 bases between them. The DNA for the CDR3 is TGTGCCAGCAGCTCGAATCGTGGAAACACCGGGGAGCTGTTTTTT. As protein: CASSSNRGNTGELFF.

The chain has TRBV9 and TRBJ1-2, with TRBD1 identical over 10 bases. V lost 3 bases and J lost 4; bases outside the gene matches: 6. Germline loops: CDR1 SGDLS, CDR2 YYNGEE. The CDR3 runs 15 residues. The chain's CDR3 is CASSEGTGVGYGYTF. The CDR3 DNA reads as TGTGCCAGCAGCGAGGGGACAGGGGTCGGCTATGGCTACACCTTC.

DNA for the CDR3: TGTGCCAGCAGTGATCAAGGAGGGATAAATCAGCCCCAGCATTTT. As protein: CASSDQGGINQPQHF. The chain is built from TRBV2 and TRBJ1-5; D remains ambiguous. The CDR3 has 15 amino acids. The germline V gene encodes CDR1 SNHLY and CDR2 FYNNEI. V lost 3 bases and J 4 bases, leaving 13 bases between the germline ends.

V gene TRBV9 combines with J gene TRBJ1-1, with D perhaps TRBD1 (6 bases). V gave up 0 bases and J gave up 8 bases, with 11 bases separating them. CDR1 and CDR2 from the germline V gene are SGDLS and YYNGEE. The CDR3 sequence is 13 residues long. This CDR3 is CASSVAEGDEAFF. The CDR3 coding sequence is TGTGCCAGCAGCGTAGCTGAGGGGGACGAAGCTTTCTTT.

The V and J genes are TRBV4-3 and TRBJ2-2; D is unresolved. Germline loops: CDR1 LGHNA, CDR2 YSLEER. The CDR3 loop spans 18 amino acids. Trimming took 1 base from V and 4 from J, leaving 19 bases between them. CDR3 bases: TGCGCCAGCAGCCAAGCTAAGGACCCAGCGAGACCCACCGGGGAGCTGTTTTTT. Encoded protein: CASSQAKDPARPTGELFF.

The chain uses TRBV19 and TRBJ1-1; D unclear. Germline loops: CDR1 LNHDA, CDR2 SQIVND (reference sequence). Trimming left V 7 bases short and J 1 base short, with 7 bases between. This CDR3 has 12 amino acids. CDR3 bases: TGTGCCAGTAATGGGCAGAACACTGAAGCTTTCTTT. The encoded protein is CASNGQNTEAFF.

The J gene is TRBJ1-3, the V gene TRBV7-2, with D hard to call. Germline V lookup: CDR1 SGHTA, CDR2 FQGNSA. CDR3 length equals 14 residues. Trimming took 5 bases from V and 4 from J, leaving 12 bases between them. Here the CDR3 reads CASSPKRPGNTIYF. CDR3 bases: TGTGCCAGCAGCCCCAAACGGCCCGGAAACACCATATATTTT.

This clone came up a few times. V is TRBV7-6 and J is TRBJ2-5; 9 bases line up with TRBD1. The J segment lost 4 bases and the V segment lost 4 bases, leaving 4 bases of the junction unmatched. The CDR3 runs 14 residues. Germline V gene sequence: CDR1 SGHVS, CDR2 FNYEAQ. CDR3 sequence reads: CASSSTGGIETQYF. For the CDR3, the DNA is TGTGCCAGCAGCTCGACAGGGGGGATAGAGACCCAGTACTTC.